This T cell receptor (beta chain) derives from a study of T cells after yellow fever vaccination. TCRdb reprocessed the 5' RACE reads with MiXCR, giving one entry per CDR3 protein. The sample lists under 700,000 distinct CDR3 sequences, 17% occurring once. The CDR3 runs 16 residues. Looked up from germline, CDR1 is MRHNA and CDR2 is SNTAGT. The ends lost 5 bases at V and 7 bases at J; junction bases unmatched: 11. This clonotype was counted many times. The receptor was derived from a man aged 18 to 30 who received the YFV17D yellow fever vaccine. The specimen was PBMCs, collected 5 to 6 days after the first yellow fever vaccination. The genes are TRBV6-4 and TRBJ2-2, with 9 bases that match TRBD2. The CDR3 loop is CASSPSGGGAGGELFF. In DNA, the CDR3 is TGTGCCAGCAGTCCCTCCGGCGGGGGGGCCGGCGGGGAGCTGTTTTTT.